This T cell receptor (beta chain) originates from a study of T cells in pancreatic ductal adenocarcinoma. Comments on this clone: Its target is not known.

The protocol was immunoSEQ multiplex PCR, while the TCRdb copy is restricted to in-frame clones and leaves out a portion. The sample lists roughly 100,000 clones, about 95% occurring once. Germline values: CDR1 SGHRS, CDR2 YFSETQ. V trimming: 5 bases; J trimming: 5 bases; junction bases outside the gene matches: 5. The CDR3 sequence is 14 residues long. No neoadjuvant therapy was given to the selected pancreatic ductal adenocarcinoma patients before their surgery. Findings and limits, study-wide: Tumor and blood clonality did not differ significantly, about 0.1 versus 0.07. Enrichment of CD45RO+ effector over naive T cells in tumors may bias clonality. Unique clonotypes were 7 to 9-fold more numerous in blood than in tumor. This surgical cohort overrepresents the minority presenting with early-stage disease.

Sequenced sample: PBMCs. This sequence originates from a human donor with pancreatic ductal adenocarcinoma. J is TRBJ2-3 and V is TRBV5-1, with TRBD2 matching 10 bases. CDR3 DNA sequence: TGCGCCAGCAGGGGAAGGACTAGCGGAGATACGCAGTATTTT. Amino acids: CASRGRTSGDTQYF.